Listed here are 24 T cell receptor beta chains from one sample, sequenced in a study of blood T cell repertoires in COVID-19. Assay: immunoSEQ multiplex PCR; the TCRdb copy retains only in-frame clones and omits some. Found here are approximately 180,000 clones, roughly 79% of them singletons; the top ten hold less than 15%. Input material: peripheral blood. These receptors came from a woman older than 75 with COVID-19, enrolled during active disease.

V and J are TRBV29-1 and TRBJ2-5, with D maybe TRBD1 (6 bases). The V gene lost 3 bases and the J gene lost 3 bases, with 14 bases spanning the gap. The length of the CDR3 is 14 residues. Germline values: CDR1 SQVTM, CDR2 ANQGSEA. The CDR3, as DNA: TGCAGCGTTGATTCTGGGACACGAAAAGAGACCCAGTACTTC. Encoded protein: CSVDSGTRKETQYF.

The V gene is TRBV29-1, the J gene TRBJ2-5, with 8 bases aligning to TRBD1. This CDR3 comprises 13 residues. V dropped 3 bases and J dropped 2; count of bases not matched to a gene: 2. Germline V lookup: CDR1 SQVTM, CDR2 ANQGSEA. Written as DNA, the CDR3 is TGCAGCGTTGACGGGACAGGTCAAGAGACCCAGTACTTC. Residues: CSVDGTGQETQYF.

This clone was seen a single time. V usage is TRBV11-1 and J usage is TRBJ2-5; TRBD2 agrees at 10 bases. The V gene's germline CDR1 is SGHAT and CDR2 FQDESV (reference sequence). With 5 bases clipped from V and 1 base from J, the junction kept 4 bases outside the gene matches. This CDR3 has 15 residues. CDR3 sequence (DNA): TGTGCCAGCAGCGCGTTAGCGGGGGGCCAAGAGACCCAGTACTTC. As protein: CASSALAGGQETQYF.

This clone showed up just a few times. This rearrangement joins TRBV29-1 to TRBJ2-3, with 10 nucleotides matching TRBD2. V was pared by 1 base and J by 3 bases, with 4 bases of the junction left unmatched. CDR1 SQVTM and CDR2 ANQGSEA come from the germline V gene. This CDR3 contains 15 residues. The CDR3 DNA follows: TGCAGCGTTGAAGCTCCGGGACTAGCGACAGATACGCAGTATTTT. It specifies CSVEAPGLATDTQYF.

J is TRBJ2-1 and V is TRBV29-1; 7 positions agree with TRBD1. Trimming at V came to 5 bases and at J to 0 bases, leaving 13 bases not matched to a gene. CDR1 is SQVTM and CDR2 is ANQGSEA in the germline V gene. This CDR3 is 17 amino acids long. The CDR3 nucleotides read TGCAGCGTTAACCCCCCTGAGGACAGGAGCTCCTACAATGAGCAGTTCTTC. Residues: CSVNPPEDRSSYNEQFF.

This clone has only a few counts. The gene calls are TRBV9 and TRBJ1-2, with D possibly being TRBD1 (5 bases). Trimming removed 4 bases at V and 9 bases at J, with 19 bases between. The length of the CDR3 is 14 residues. Per the germline V gene, CDR1 is SGDLS and CDR2 is YYNGEE. This CDR3 is CASSSSGTSFRYTF. CDR3 sequence (DNA): TGTGCCAGCAGCAGTAGCGGGACCTCTTTTCGCTACACCTTC. Supplemented by reference TRBV9 and TRBJ1-2, the full variable domain reads DSGVTQTPKHLITATGQRVTLRCSPRSGDLSVYWYQQSLDQGLQFLIQYYNGEERAKGNILERFSAQQFPDLHSELNLSSLELGDSALYFCASSSSGTSFRYTFGSGTRLTVV.

The DNA of the CDR3 is TGTGCCAGCAGCTTACTCCCTCAGATTTCTGGGGCCAACGTCCTGACTTTC. It is translated as CASSLLPQISGANVLTF. The chain joins TRBV7-2 to TRBJ2-6; D is unclear. The V gene's germline CDR1 is SGHTA and CDR2 FQGNSA. With 2 bases removed from V and 1 base from J, the gap between germline ends came to 12 bases. The CDR3 is 17 residues long.

This clone was counted at least ten times. The chain employs TRBV11-2 and TRBJ2-7; D may be TRBD2 (5 bases). The CDR3 has 13 amino acids. The ends were cut back, 1 base at V and 3 bases at J, with 7 bases in the middle. CDR1 and CDR2 from the germline V gene are SGHAT and FQNNGV. Written as DNA, the CDR3 is TGTGCCAGCAGCTTAGCAGGACTCTACGAGCAGTACTTC. Its translation is CASSLAGLYEQYF.

The chain uses TRBV27 and TRBJ2-3; the D gene is possibly TRBD1 (6 bases). The CDR3 loop spans 16 amino acids. Germline V gene lookup returns CDR1 MNHEY and CDR2 SMNVEV (reference sequence). Trimming removed 2 bases from V and 3 bases from J, with 15 bases in between. This chain's CDR3 is CASSLKGVKGTDTQYF. In nucleotides, the CDR3 is TGTGCCAGCAGTTTAAAGGGGGTTAAGGGGACAGATACGCAGTATTTT.

The chain uses TRBV6-1 and TRBJ1-2; a possible D gene is TRBD1 (5 bases). Trimming removed 2 bases from V and 5 bases from J, with 18 bases in between. Germline values: CDR1 MNHNS, CDR2 SASEGT. CDR3 length: 16 amino acids. In nucleotides, the CDR3 is TGTGCCAGCAGTGAAATCAGGACACTCCTAGGATATGGCTACACCTTC. As protein: CASSEIRTLLGYGYTF.

The chain employs TRBV7-9 and TRBJ1-4; D might be TRBD1 (5 bases). The CDR3 contains 16 residues. CDR1 is SEHNR and CDR2 is FQNEAQ in the germline V gene (reference sequence). V lost 4 bases to trimming and J lost 4 bases, with 16 bases between them. Here the CDR3 DNA reads TGTGCCAGCAGCTCGGGAGCAGGGTTGGATAATGAAAAACTGTTTTTT. This codes for CASSSGAGLDNEKLFF.

A few counts support this clone. Here the CDR3 reads CASSMYWLGDTEAFF. DNA for the CDR3: TGTGCCAGTAGTATGTATTGGTTGGGAGACACTGAAGCTTTCTTT. The rearrangement links TRBV19 to TRBJ1-1; D not resolved. Germline CDR1 and CDR2: LNHDA and SQIVND (reference sequence). The ends were cut back, 3 bases at V and 3 bases at J, with 14 bases in the middle. The CDR3 is 15 amino acids.

The rearrangement joins TRBV6-4 to TRBJ1-2; tentatively, D is TRBD1 (5 bases). CDR1 is MRHNA and CDR2 is SNTAGT in the germline V gene. There are 14 residues in the CDR3. V shed 6 bases and J shed 4 bases, with 15 bases lying between them. CDR3 DNA: TGTGCCAGCAGGGACGTAGACAGCCTCTATGGCTACACCTTC. This sequence encodes CASRDVDSLYGYTF.

The CDR3 DNA follows: TGTGCCAGCAGCTCCTCGGGACAGTGGGCTAACTATGGCTACACCTTC. Encoded protein: CASSSSGQWANYGYTF. V usage is TRBV7-9 and J usage is TRBJ1-2, with 7 bases aligning to TRBD1. V gave up 4 bases and J gave up 0 bases; unmatched junction bases: 8. The CDR3 extends over 16 amino acids. Germline lookup yields CDR1 SEHNR and CDR2 FQNEAQ (reference sequence). Full variable domain (rest looked up from reference TRBV7-9 and TRBJ1-2): DTGVSQNPRHKITKRGQNVTFRCDPISEHNRLYWYRQTLGQGPEFLTYFQNEAQLEKSRLLSDRFSAERPKGSFSTLEIQRTEQGDSAMYLCASSSSGQWANYGYTFGSGTRLTVV.

V gene TRBV6-5 combines with J gene TRBJ2-5; TRBD2 aligns across 8 bases. Trimming took 6 bases from V and 3 from J; bases not matched to a gene: 6. The CDR3 sequence is 14 residues long. Germline CDR1 and CDR2: MNHEY and SVGAGI. DNA for the CDR3: TGTGCCAGCAGCCACCCGGGAGGGGAAGAGACCCAGTACTTC. Amino acid sequence: CASSHPGGEETQYF.

The CDR3 sequence is CASSDRVGTNEKLFF. The CDR3 nucleotides are TGTGCCAGCAGTGACAGGGTGGGGACTAATGAAAAACTGTTTTTT. J is TRBJ1-4 and V is TRBV2; weak D call: TRBD1 (5 bases). Per germline, CDR1 SNHLY and CDR2 FYNNEI. Trimming took off 3 bases at V and 2 bases at J, with 10 bases between the two ends. This CDR3 has 15 amino acids.

The chain links TRBV21-1 to TRBJ2-7; the table's TRBD2 call for D was not verified on the DNA. TRBV21-1 is reported as a pseudogene. The CDR3 spans 15 residues. Here the CDR3 DNA reads TGTGCCAGCCCGAACGGGAGAAAACACACCTACGAGCAGTACTTC. It specifies CASPNGRKHTYEQYF.

The chain couples TRBV6-5 to TRBJ2-7, with a tentative D call TRBD2 (6 bases). The germline V and J ends were trimmed by 2 bases and 7 bases, with 12 bases remaining between them. The CDR3 loop spans 13 amino acids. The germline gives CDR1 MNHEY, CDR2 SVGAGI. The CDR3 nucleotides are TGTGCCAGCAGTTACCCAGGGAGGAGGGAGCAGTACTTC. It encodes CASSYPGRREQYF.

V gene TRBV11-2 combines with J gene TRBJ2-1; 12 bases agree with TRBD2. After removal of 2 bases from V and 8 bases from J, the junction contained 7 bases not matched to a gene. Germline CDR1 reads SGHAT; CDR2 reads FQNNGV. The CDR3 has 16 residues. The CDR3: CASSLLAGGHIDEQFF. The CDR3 DNA follows: TGTGCCAGCAGCTTACTAGCGGGAGGGCATATCGATGAGCAGTTCTTC.

This clone was seen only once. The rearrangement joins TRBV6-5 to TRBJ1-5, with D possibly being TRBD1 (6 bases). V shed 4 bases and J shed 15 bases, with 19 bases lying between them. Germline V gives CDR1 MNHEY, CDR2 SVGAGI. The CDR3 runs 13 residues. This chain's CDR3 is CASSSDSQGWRHF. CDR3 bases: TGTGCCAGCAGTTCTGATTCACAGGGCTGGAGGCATTTT.

The CDR3 DNA sequence: TGTGCCAGCAGCTTCCTCGTCGGGTTAGGCTTCGGAAACACCATATATTTT. This translates into CASSFLVGLGFGNTIYF. V usage is TRBV7-3 and J usage is TRBJ1-3; D is uncertain. CDR1 is SGHTA, CDR2 FQGTGA, per germline. V lost 3 bases and J lost 4, with 19 bases in between. This CDR3 is 17 amino acids long.

V is TRBV27 and J is TRBJ1-2, with a possible D match to TRBD1 (5 bases). CDR3 length equals 14 residues. Germline V CDR1 and CDR2: MNHEY, SMNVEV (reference sequence). Between the trimmed V and J ends, which lost 3 bases and 5 bases, there was a span of 13 bases. The DNA for the CDR3 is TGTGCCAGCAGTTTCGGGGGGGTAGGGTATGGCTACACCTTC. This sequence encodes CASSFGGVGYGYTF.

This chain uses TRBV4-3 with TRBJ2-1, with TRBD1 identical over 7 bases. V lost 0 bases to trimming and J lost 6 bases; unmatched junction nucleotides: 5. From germline, CDR1 is LGHNA and CDR2 YSLEER. This CDR3 region has 15 residues. The CDR3 region has the DNA TGCGCCAGCAGCCAAGATATGACAGGGCTCAATGAGCAGTTCTTC. As protein: CASSQDMTGLNEQFF.

The CDR3 reads CASSPRDSTNEQFF. In DNA form, the CDR3 reads TGTGCCAGCAGTCCACGGGACTCCACCAATGAGCAGTTCTTC. The chain couples TRBV27 to TRBJ2-1; D might be TRBD2 (6 bases). The CDR3 sequence is 14 residues long. V gave up 5 bases and J gave up 6 bases, with 14 bases separating them. Germline V gives CDR1 MNHEY, CDR2 SMNVEV (reference sequence).